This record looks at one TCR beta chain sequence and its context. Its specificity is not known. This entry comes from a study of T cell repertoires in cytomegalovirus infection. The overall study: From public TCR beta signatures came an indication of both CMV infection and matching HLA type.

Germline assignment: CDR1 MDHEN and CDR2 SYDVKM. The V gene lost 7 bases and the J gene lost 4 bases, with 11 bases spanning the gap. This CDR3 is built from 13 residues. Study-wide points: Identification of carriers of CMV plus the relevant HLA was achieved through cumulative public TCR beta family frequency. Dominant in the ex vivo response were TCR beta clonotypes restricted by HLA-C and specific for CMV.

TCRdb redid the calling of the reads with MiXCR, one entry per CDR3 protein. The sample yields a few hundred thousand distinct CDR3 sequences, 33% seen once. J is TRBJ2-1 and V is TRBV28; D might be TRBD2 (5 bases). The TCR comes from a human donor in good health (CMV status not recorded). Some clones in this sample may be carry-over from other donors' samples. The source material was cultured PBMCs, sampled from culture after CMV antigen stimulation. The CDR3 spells CASTPRRYNEQFF. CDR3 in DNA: TGTGCCAGCACTCCCAGGAGGTACAATGAGCAGTTCTTC.